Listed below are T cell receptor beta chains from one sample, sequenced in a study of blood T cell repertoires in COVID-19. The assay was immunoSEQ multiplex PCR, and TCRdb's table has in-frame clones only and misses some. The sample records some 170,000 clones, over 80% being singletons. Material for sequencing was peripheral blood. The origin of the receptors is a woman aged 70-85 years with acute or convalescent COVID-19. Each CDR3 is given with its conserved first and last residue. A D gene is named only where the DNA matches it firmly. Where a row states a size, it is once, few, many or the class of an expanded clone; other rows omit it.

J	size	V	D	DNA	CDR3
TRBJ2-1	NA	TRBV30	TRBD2	TGTGCCTGGAGACCTCCCGGGACTAGCAATGAGCAGTTCTTC	CAWRPPGTSNEQFF
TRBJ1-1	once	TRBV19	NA	TGTGCCAGTAGTGATCGACAGATAAACACTGAAGCTTTCTTT	CASSDRQINTEAFF
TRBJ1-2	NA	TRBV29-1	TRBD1	TGCAGCGTAATCCAGGGGGCGTACGACTACACCTTC	CSVIQGAYDYTF
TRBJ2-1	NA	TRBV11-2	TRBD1	TGTGCCAGCAGCCCGGGACAGGGGGCCCCTTACAATGAGCAGTTCTTC	CASSPGQGAPYNEQFF
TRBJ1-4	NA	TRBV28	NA	TGTGCCAGCAACCTCGGTGGGGGGGCAGGGGAAAAACTGTTTTTT	CASNLGGGAGEKLFF
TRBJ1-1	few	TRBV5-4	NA	TGTGCCAGCAGCTTGGAGGCAGGGTCGTACACTGAAGCTTTCTTT	CASSLEAGSYTEAFF
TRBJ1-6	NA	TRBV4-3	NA	TGCGCCAGCAGCCAGGGGCGAAATTCACCCCTCCACTTT	CASSQGRNSPLHF
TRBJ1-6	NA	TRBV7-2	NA	TGTGCCAGCAGCTCAAACACACCCCTCCACTTT	CASSSNTPLHF
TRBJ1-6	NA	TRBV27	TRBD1	TGTGCCAGCAGTGCGGACAGGGGCAATTCACCCCTCCACTTT	CASSADRGNSPLHF
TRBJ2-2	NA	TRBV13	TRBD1	TGTGCCAGCATTTCGAGACAGGGGGTAAACACCGGGGAGCTGTTTTTT	CASISRQGVNTGELFF
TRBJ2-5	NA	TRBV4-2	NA	TGTGCCAGCAGCCAAGGTCCCCCGGAGGGGGGGGAGACCCAGTACTTC	CASSQGPPEGGETQYF
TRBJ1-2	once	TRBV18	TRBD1	TGTGCCAGCTCAGCCAACAGGGGCGGCTACACCTTC	CASSANRGGYTF
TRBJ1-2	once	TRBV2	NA	TGTGCCAGCAAATTACAGGGATTTGGCTACACCTTC	CASKLQGFGYTF
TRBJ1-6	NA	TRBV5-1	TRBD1	TGCGCCAGCAGCTTAGGACAGGGGGCCCCCAATTCACCCCTCCACTTT	CASSLGQGAPNSPLHF
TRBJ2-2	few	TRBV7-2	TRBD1	TGTGCCAGCAGCTTTAACAGGGGCACCGGGGAGCTGTTTTTT	CASSFNRGTGELFF
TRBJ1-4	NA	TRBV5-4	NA	TGTGCCAGCAGCTTGGATCCGGGAGCTAATGAAAAACTGTTTTTT	CASSLDPGANEKLFF
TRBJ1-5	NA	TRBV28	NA	TGTGCCAGCAGTGCGGGGGTTAGCAATCAGCCCCAGCATTTT	CASSAGVSNQPQHF
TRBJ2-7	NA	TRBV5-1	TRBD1	TGCGCCAGCAGCTTGAGACAGGGGGCGTCCTACGAGCAGTACTTC	CASSLRQGASYEQYF
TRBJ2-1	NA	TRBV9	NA	TGTGCCAGCAGCCTCACACGGGGGAGTGAGCAGTTCTTC	CASSLTRGSEQFF
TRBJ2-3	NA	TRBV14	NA	TGTGCCAGCAGCCAAGATAGCAGCACAGATACGCAGTATTTT	CASSQDSSTDTQYF
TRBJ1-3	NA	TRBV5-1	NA	TGCGCCAGCAGCTTGGGTCGCCGGGGTTCCCTCTCTGGAAACACCATATATTTT	CASSLGRRGSLSGNTIYF
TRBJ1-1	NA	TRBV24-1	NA	TGTGCCACCAGTGAATCAGGGAACACTGAAGCTTTCTTT	CATSESGNTEAFF
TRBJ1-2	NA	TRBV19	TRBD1	TGTGCCACCTCTCGGACAGGCACCTATGGCTACACCTTC	CATSRTGTYGYTF
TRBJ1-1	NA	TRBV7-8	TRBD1	TGTGCCAGCAGCGTGGACAGGGTCACTGAAGCTTTCTTT	CASSVDRVTEAFF
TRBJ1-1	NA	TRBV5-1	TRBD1	TGCGCCAGCAGCTTGAAGGGACAGGGGGCGTCCACTGAAGCTTTCTTT	CASSLKGQGASTEAFF
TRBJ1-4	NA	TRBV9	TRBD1	TGTGCCAGCAGCGCCCAACAGGGGGCGTTAGGCGAAAAACTGTTTTTT	CASSAQQGALGEKLFF
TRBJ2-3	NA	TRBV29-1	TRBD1	TGCAGCGTTGAAGAGGGACAGGGGGCAGGAGATACGCAGTATTTT	CSVEEGQGAGDTQYF
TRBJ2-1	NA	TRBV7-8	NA	TGTGCCAGCAGCTTAGCACAAGCGAGGTCAGACGAGCAGTTCTTC	CASSLAQARSDEQFF
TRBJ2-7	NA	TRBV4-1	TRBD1	TGCGCCAGCAGCCAGAACGACAGGGAGTTAACCTACGAGCAGTACTTC	CASSQNDRELTYEQYF
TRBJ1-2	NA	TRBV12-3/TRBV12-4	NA	TGTGCCAGCACCACAACAGGTTATGGCTACACCTTC	CASTTTGYGYTF
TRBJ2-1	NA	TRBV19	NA	TGTGCCAGTAGTATACGAGGGAGCGATTACAATGAGCAGTTCTTC	CASSIRGSDYNEQFF
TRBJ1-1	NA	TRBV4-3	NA	TGCGCCAGCAGCCCCCAGGGTGGTGTTGAAGCTTTCTTT	CASSPQGGVEAFF
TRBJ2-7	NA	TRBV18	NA	TGTGCCAGCTCACCTTATAATGCTTTAGGGGCTGGCGAGCAGTACTTC	CASSPYNALGAGEQYF
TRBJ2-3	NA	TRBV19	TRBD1	TGTGCCAGTAGTCGACAGGGTAGCACAGATACGCAGTATTTT	CASSRQGSTDTQYF
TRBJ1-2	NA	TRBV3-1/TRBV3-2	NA	TGTGCCAGCAGCCAAGCGGGGGAAGCTAACTATGGCTACACCTTC	CASSQAGEANYGYTF
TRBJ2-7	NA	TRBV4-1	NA	TGCGCCAGCAGCCGTTACCTTGAGCACGAGCAGTACTTC	CASSRYLEHEQYF
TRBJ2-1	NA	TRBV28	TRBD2	TGTGCCAGCAGTCAGCGGGGATCCTACAATGAGCAGTTCTTC	CASSQRGSYNEQFF
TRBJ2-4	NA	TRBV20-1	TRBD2	TGCAGTGCTAGTGGGCCACTAGCGGGAGAATTCCCCACCAAAAACATTCAGTACTTC	CSASGPLAGEFPTKNIQYF
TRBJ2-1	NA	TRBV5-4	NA	TGTGCCAGCATGGCAAGCTCCTACAATGAGCAGTTCTTC	CASMASSYNEQFF
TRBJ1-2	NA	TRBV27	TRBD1	TGTGCCAGCACCCTGACAGGGGTCTATGGCTACACCTTC	CASTLTGVYGYTF
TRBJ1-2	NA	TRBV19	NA	TGTGCCAGTAGTACTTCTGCGGTGTATGGCTACACCTTC	CASSTSAVYGYTF
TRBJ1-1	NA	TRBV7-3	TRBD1	TGTGCCAGCAGCTTGGACAGGGAAAACACTGAAGCTTTCTTT	CASSLDRENTEAFF
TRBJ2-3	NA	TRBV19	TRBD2	TGTGCCAGTAGTCCTGCGCTTAGCGGGAACGCAGATACGCAGTATTTT	CASSPALSGNADTQYF
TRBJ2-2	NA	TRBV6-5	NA	TGTGCCAGCAGTACCTACTCAGGGACCGGGGAGCTGTTTTTT	CASSTYSGTGELFF
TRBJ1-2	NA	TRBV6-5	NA	TGTGCCAGCAGGCAGGCATATGGCTACACCTTC	CASRQAYGYTF
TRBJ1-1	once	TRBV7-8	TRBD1	TGTGCCAGCAGCTCACCGGGACAGATAAACACTGAAGCTTTCTTT	CASSSPGQINTEAFF
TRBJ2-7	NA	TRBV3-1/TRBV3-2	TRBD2	TGTGCCAGCAGCCAAGGGGGGGGACCTCGAGGCGAGTACTTC	CASSQGGGPRGEYF
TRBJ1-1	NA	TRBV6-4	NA	TGTGCCAGCAGACTGAACAGGGTGAACACTGAAGCTTTCTTT	CASRLNRVNTEAFF
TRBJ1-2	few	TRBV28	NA	TGTGCCAGCAGTTCCCCGGGCGGGGGAGGATCCTACTTCTTC	CASSSPGGGGSYFF